The subject of this entry is one TCR beta chain. The data originate from a study of blood T cell repertoires in COVID-19. Study-wide context: Samples came from the United States, Italy and Spain, spanning acute and convalescent COVID-19. From T cells, B-cell-depleted T cells, or PBMCs came the material, which was cDNA or gDNA.

J was trimmed by 2 bases and V by 5 bases; bases with no gene match: 8. The CDR3 spans 15 residues. Germline CDR1 is SNHLY and CDR2 is FYNNEI. Original data processing: The assay estimated nucleated cells by amplifying reference gene primers. Assay: immunoSEQ multiplex PCR; the TCRdb copy retains only in-frame clones and omits some. V, J and clone size derive from that table, while D and trimming were established from the DNA sequence. The sample has about 240,000 clones, about 82% seen once; the top ten hold over 9%. Sequenced input: peripheral blood. The sequence came from an elderly man with acute or convalescent COVID-19. The gene calls are TRBV2 and TRBJ1-1; 7 bases fit TRBD1. The CDR3 protein is CASSIDRAGNTEAFF. As DNA, the CDR3 is TGTGCCAGCAGTATTGACAGGGCAGGTAACACTGAAGCTTTCTTT. Full variable domain (remainder filled in from reference TRBV2 and TRBJ1-1): EPEVTQTPSHQVTQMGQEVILRCVPISNHLYFYWYRQILGQKVEFLVSFYNNEISEKSEIFDDQFSVERPDGSNFTLKIRSTKLEDSAMYFCASSIDRAGNTEAFFGQGTRLTVV.